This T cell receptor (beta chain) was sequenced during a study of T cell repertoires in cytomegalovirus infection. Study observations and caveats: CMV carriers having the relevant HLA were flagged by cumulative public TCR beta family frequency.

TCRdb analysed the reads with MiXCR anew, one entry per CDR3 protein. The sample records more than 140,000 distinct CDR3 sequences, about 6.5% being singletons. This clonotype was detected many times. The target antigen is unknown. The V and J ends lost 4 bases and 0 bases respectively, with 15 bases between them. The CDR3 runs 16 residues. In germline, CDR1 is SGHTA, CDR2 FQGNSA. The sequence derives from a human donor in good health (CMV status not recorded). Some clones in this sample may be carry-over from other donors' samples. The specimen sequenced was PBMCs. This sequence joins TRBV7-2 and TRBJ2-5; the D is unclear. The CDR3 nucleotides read TGTGCCAGCAGCTCAATCTTACGGGCGCACCAAGAGACCCAGTACTTC. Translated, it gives CASSSILRAHQETQYF.